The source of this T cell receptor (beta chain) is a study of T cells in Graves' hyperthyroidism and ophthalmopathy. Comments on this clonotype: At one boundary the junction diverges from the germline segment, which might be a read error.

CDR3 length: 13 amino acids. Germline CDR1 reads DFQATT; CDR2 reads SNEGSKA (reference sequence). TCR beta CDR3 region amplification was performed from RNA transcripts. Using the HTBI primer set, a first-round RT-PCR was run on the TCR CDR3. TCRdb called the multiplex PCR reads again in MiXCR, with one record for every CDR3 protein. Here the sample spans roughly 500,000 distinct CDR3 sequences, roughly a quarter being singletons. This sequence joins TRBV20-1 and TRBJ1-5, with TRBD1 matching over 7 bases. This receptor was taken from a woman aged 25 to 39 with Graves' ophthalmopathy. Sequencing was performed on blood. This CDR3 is CSASRQGPQTQHF. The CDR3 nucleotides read TGCAGTGCTAGCAGACAGGGACCTCAGACCCAGCATTTT.